This T cell receptor (beta chain) was observed in a study of T cells after posttransplantation cyclophosphamide. Whole-study findings and limits: Tissue-infiltrating T cells from skin or gut overlapped little with blood T cells.

This CDR3 has 16 amino acids. Germline lookup yields CDR1 SGHTA and CDR2 FQGNSA. With V trimmed by 1 base and J by 8 bases, 6 bases remained unmatched. For this clone: Its matching antigen is unknown.

Produced via immunoSEQ multiplex PCR; TCRdb's table is partial and in-frame only. The sample lists approximately 5,100 clones; approximately 61% were seen once. Sequences were obtained from memory CD8+ T cells sorted from blood. The clonotype originates from a woman aged 55-70 years in good health, CMV-negative, and a related stem cell transplant donor. V is TRBV7-2 and J is TRBJ2-1; 12 bases line up with TRBD2. CDR3 bases: TGTGCCAGCAGCTTAGACCCGGGACTAGCGGGTCATGAGCAGTTCTTC. Protein sequence: CASSLDPGLAGHEQFF.